A selection of T cell receptor beta chains follows, all from one sample in a study of shared clonotypes between healthy human individuals. Using immunoSEQ multiplex PCR, the repertoire was profiled, and TCRdb retains in-frame clones only, with some absent. This table holds approximately 2.4 million clones, around 95% found once. Sequenced sample: naive CD4+ T cells sorted from blood. These receptors all stem from a young man in good health. Both conserved end residues are part of each CDR3. The D gene is left open where the match is weak. Where a row states a size, it is once, few, many or the class of an expanded clone; other rows omit it.

j_call clone_size d_call v_call cdr3_aa cdr3_nt
TRBJ2-7 . . TRBV5-4 CATTDGTYEQYF TGTGCCACCACGGACGGTACCTACGAGCAGTACTTC
TRBJ2-1 . . TRBV9 CASSVEGTGVNEQFF TGTGCCAGCAGCGTAGAAGGGACCGGAGTCAATGAGCAGTTCTTC
TRBJ2-1 . TRBD2 TRBV5-1 CASSGLAGAKDEQFF TGCGCCAGCAGCGGACTAGCGGGAGCGAAAGATGAGCAGTTCTTC
TRBJ2-5 . TRBD1 TRBV27 CASSSDRGPAGTQRSQYF TGTGCCAGCAGTTCCGACAGGGGGCCCGCCGGGACTCAGAGATCCCAGTACTTC
TRBJ2-3 . . TRBV10-3 CAISSGYTDTQYF TGTGCCATCAGCTCGGGCTACACAGATACGCAGTATTTT
TRBJ1-2 . . TRBV6-5 CASTRGGVNYGYTF TGTGCCAGCACCCGGGGGGGGGTGAACTATGGCTACACCTTC
TRBJ2-7 . . TRBV11-3 CASSLSAGLQHEQYF TGTGCCAGCAGCTTATCGGCGGGACTCCAACATGAGCAGTACTTC
TRBJ1-1 . TRBD1 TRBV9 CASSPQAQGARAFF TGTGCCAGCAGCCCCCAAGCACAGGGGGCGCGGGCTTTCTTT
TRBJ2-1 . TRBD1 TRBV5-6 CASSRDSYSYNEQFF TGTGCCAGCAGCAGGGACAGCTACTCCTACAATGAGCAGTTCTTC
TRBJ1-5 . . TRBV19 CASSNAKVGNQPQHF TGTGCCAGTAGTAACGCCAAGGTGGGAAATCAGCCCCAGCATTTT
TRBJ2-3 . TRBD2 TRBV2 CASSPGLAGGRDTQYF TGTGCCAGCAGCCCTGGACTAGCGGGGGGTAGGGATACGCAGTATTTT
TRBJ2-7 . TRBD1 TRBV6-6 CATDPGQGYEQYF TGTGCCACCGACCCGGGACAGGGTTACGAGCAGTACTTC
TRBJ2-3 once TRBD1 TRBV28 CASSSEDRVVTDTQYF TGTGCCAGCAGCTCTGAGGACAGGGTGGTGACAGATACGCAGTATTTT
TRBJ2-1 . . TRBV5-1 CASSLTDYNEQFF TGCGCCAGCTCCCTGACAGACTACAATGAGCAGTTCTTC
TRBJ2-5 . . TRBV6-1 CASSELGSSGTQYF TGTGCCAGCAGTGAACTGGGAAGCTCAGGGACCCAGTACTTC
TRBJ2-1 . TRBD2 TRBV10-3 CAISQTSGRAFFNEQFF TGTGCCATCAGCCAGACTAGCGGGAGGGCCTTCTTCAATGAGCAGTTCTTC
TRBJ2-4 . TRBD1 TRBV15 CATSRVPGQENIQYF TGTGCCACCAGCAGAGTACCGGGACAGGAAAACATTCAGTACTTC
TRBJ1-2 . . TRBV5-8 CASSSLQVLYGYTF TGTGCCAGCAGCTCGCTGCAGGTTCTCTATGGCTACACCTTC
TRBJ1-1 . TRBD1 TRBV6-5 CASSYSDRVAEAFF TGTGCCAGCAGTTACTCGGACAGGGTGGCTGAAGCTTTCTTT
TRBJ1-1 once TRBD1 TRBV19 CASSNRGHTEAFF TGTGCCAGTAGTAACAGGGGGCACACTGAAGCTTTCTTT
TRBJ2-5 once . TRBV2 CASSWRDEGTQYF TGTGCCAGCAGTTGGAGGGACGAAGGGACCCAGTACTTC
TRBJ1-4 . . TRBV4-2 CASSQGGLGEKLFF TGTGCCAGCAGCCAAGGGGGACTGGGTGAAAAACTGTTTTTT
TRBJ2-5 once . TRBV7-6 CASSPGTTETQYF TGTGCCAGCAGCCCGGGGACAACGGAGACCCAGTACTTC
TRBJ2-5 . . TRBV5-4 CASSSGGRETQYF TGTGCCAGCAGCTCAGGAGGTAGGGAGACCCAGTACTTC
TRBJ2-1 . TRBD2 TRBV9 CASSAGLAGGNEQFF TGTGCCAGCAGCGCCGGACTAGCGGGTGGTAATGAGCAGTTCTTC
TRBJ2-1 once TRBD2 TRBV5-1 CASSFPGLATDNEQFF TGCGCCAGCAGCTTCCCGGGACTAGCTACCGACAATGAGCAGTTCTTC
TRBJ2-1 . TRBD2 TRBV2 CASRELAEYNEQFF TGTGCCTCAAGGGAACTAGCGGAGTACAATGAGCAGTTCTTC
TRBJ2-1 . TRBD1 TRBV2 CASSEDRANEQFF TGTGCCAGCAGTGAGGACAGGGCCAATGAGCAGTTCTTC
TRBJ1-3 . . TRBV25-1 CASSPAGAQHSGNTIYF TGTGCCAGCAGCCCGGCCGGGGCTCAACACTCTGGAAACACCATATATTTT
TRBJ2-3 . TRBD1 TRBV4-1 CASSSGQRADTQYF TGCGCCAGCAGCTCGGGACAGCGAGCAGATACGCAGTATTTT
TRBJ1-6 . . TRBV28 CASGKAGSGPPLHF TGTGCCAGCGGGAAGGCGGGAAGTGGGCCACCCCTCCACTTT
TRBJ2-2 . . TRBV5-4 CAVRRQVNTGELFF TGTGCCGTTCGGCGGCAGGTAAACACCGGGGAGCTGTTTTTT
TRBJ1-6 . . TRBV4-3 CASSQDLGQNSPLHF TGCGCCAGCAGCCAAGATCTCGGGCAGAATTCACCCCTCCACTTT
TRBJ1-5 . . TRBV11-3 CASSLPPWMRAVQPQHF TGTGCCAGCAGCTTACCACCATGGATGCGCGCGGTTCAGCCCCAGCATTTT
TRBJ1-1 . . TRBV7-9 CASSLAGLNTEAFF TGTGCCAGCAGCTTGGCGGGCCTGAACACTGAAGCTTTCTTT
TRBJ2-2 . . TRBV27 CASSLVSGTGELFF TGTGCCAGCAGCCTAGTCTCAGGCACCGGGGAGCTGTTTTTT
TRBJ1-6 . TRBD1 TRBV7-2 CASSRLQGVVNSPLHF TGTGCCAGCAGCCGCCTTCAGGGGGTAGTAAATTCACCCCTCCACTTT
TRBJ1-1 . . TRBV18 CASYLGTRNTEAFF TGTGCCAGCTACCTCGGGACTCGGAACACTGAAGCTTTCTTT
TRBJ2-1 . TRBD1 TRBV30 CAWSRDSEQFF TGTGCCTGGAGCCGGGACAGTGAGCAGTTCTTC
TRBJ2-3 . . TRBV5-1 CASSSLGPGPYF TGCGCCAGCAGCTCTCTCGGGCCTGGGCCGTATTTT
TRBJ1-5 . . TRBV7-2 CASSLEMGLAQHF TGTGCCAGCAGCTTAGAGATGGGGTTGGCCCAGCATTTT
TRBJ1-1 once . TRBV7-8 CASSLGVPEAFF TGTGCCAGCAGCTTAGGGGTACCTGAAGCTTTCTTT
TRBJ2-7 . . TRBV5-1 CASSLGRSVNEQYF TGCGCCAGCAGCTTGGGCCGATCCGTCAACGAGCAGTACTTC
TRBJ2-7 once TRBD2 TRBV7-9 CASSPPGGRTYEQYF TGTGCCAGCAGCCCCCCCGGCGGGAGGACCTACGAGCAGTACTTC
TRBJ1-4 . . TRBV30 CAWREPGRNEKLFF TGTGCCTGGAGGGAACCGGGGCGTAATGAAAAACTGTTTTTT
TRBJ2-5 . TRBD1 TRBV19 CASSTNRGARETQYF TGTGCCAGTAGTACCAACAGGGGCGCCAGGGAGACCCAGTACTTC
TRBJ2-3 . . TRBV6-6 CASSSERTDTQYF TGTGCCAGCAGTAGCGAGAGAACAGATACGCAGTATTTT
TRBJ2-5 . TRBD2 TRBV2 CATRALAGEETQYF TGTGCCACTAGGGCACTAGCGGGGGAAGAGACCCAGTACTTC
TRBJ2-3 . TRBD2 TRBV9 CASSLRTSGGYCLDTQYF TGTGCCAGCAGCCTCCGGACTAGCGGGGGGTATTGTTTAGATACGCAGTATTTT
TRBJ2-7 . TRBD1 TRBV13 CASSLAGQESYEQYF TGTGCCAGCAGCTTGGCGGGACAGGAATCCTACGAGCAGTACTTC
TRBJ2-1 once TRBD1 TRBV12-5 CASGTTGTGNNEQFF TGTGCTAGTGGGACAACCGGGACAGGGAACAATGAGCAGTTCTTC
TRBJ2-3 . TRBD2 TRBV9 CASSVKGLAGGPSTDTQYF TGTGCCAGCAGCGTGAAGGGACTAGCGGGGGGACCTAGCACAGATACGCAGTATTTT
TRBJ2-7 . . TRBV6-5 CASSYLWEQYF TGTGCCAGCAGCTATCTTTGGGAGCAGTACTTC
TRBJ2-1 once . TRBV6-6 CASTSGSYNEQFF TGTGCCAGCACCTCAGGGTCCTACAATGAGCAGTTCTTC
TRBJ1-2 once . TRBV7-8 CASSSVSGFGGYTF TGTGCCAGCAGCTCCGTGAGTGGGTTTGGTGGCTACACCTTC
TRBJ1-5 . . TRBV14 CASSQNGGERSNQPQHF TGTGCCAGCAGCCAGAACGGCGGGGAAAGGAGCAATCAGCCCCAGCATTTT
TRBJ2-5 . . TRBV7-9 CASSFRRLDEETQYF TGTGCCAGCAGCTTCCGACGGCTAGACGAGGAGACCCAGTACTTC